The 10 T cell receptor beta chains in this list originate from one sample, sequenced in a study of cytomegalovirus exposure and HLA in healthy donors. The PCR was carried out with 60 Vbeta primers and 13 Jbeta primers. Assay used: immunoSEQ multiplex PCR; TCRdb lists only in-frame clones, some missing. The sample yields 200,000 to 250,000 clones, 82% seen once. Sequenced sample: PBMCs. The source is a woman between 40 and 50 years old in good health and CMV-seronegative.

CDR3 in DNA: TGTGCCAGCAGAGCGGTCACTCAGGGGGCAAATCAGCCCCAGCATTTT. Its protein product is CASRAVTQGANQPQHF. The rearrangement joins TRBV28 to TRBJ1-5; 8 nucleotides match TRBD1. The CDR3 is made up of 16 amino acids. The J segment lost 4 bases and the V segment lost 6 bases, leaving 11 bases of the junction unmatched. Germline V gene data show CDR1 as MDHEN and CDR2 as SYDVKM.

This clone was counted only a few times. V usage is TRBV6-5 and J usage is TRBJ2-7; 7 positions match TRBD1. Germline V lookup: CDR1 MNHEY, CDR2 SVGAGI. The J segment lost 0 bases and the V segment lost 6 bases, leaving 5 bases of the junction unmatched. CDR3 length equals 14 residues. This CDR3 is CASRFTGDSYEQYF. In DNA, the CDR3 is TGTGCCAGCAGGTTTACAGGGGACTCCTACGAGCAGTACTTC.

The chain recombines TRBV9 with TRBJ1-4; a possible D gene is TRBD1 (5 bases). Trimming shortened V by 0 bases and J by 5 bases, and 11 bases separated the two germline ends. Germline V lookup: CDR1 SGDLS, CDR2 YYNGEE. The CDR3 spans 15 residues. The CDR3 nucleotides read TGTGCCAGCAGCGTAGGATCAAGGGGCAATGAAAAACTGTTTTTT. This encodes CASSVGSRGNEKLFF.

This rearrangement joins TRBV30 to TRBJ1-1; D gene ambiguous. CDR1 GTSNPN and CDR2 SVGIG come from the germline V gene (reference sequence). This CDR3 has 10 amino acids. The V and J ends lost 5 bases and 11 bases respectively, with 12 bases between them. The CDR3 DNA is TGTGCCTGGTCTGAGACCGGGGCTTTCTTT. Its protein is CAWSETGAFF.

The chain recombines TRBV11-1 with TRBJ2-1; 7 positions agree with TRBD1. CDR1 and CDR2 from the germline V gene are SGHAT and FQDESV (reference sequence). J was trimmed by 7 bases and V by 2 bases; bases with no gene match: 17. The CDR3 totals 18 residues. The CDR3 DNA follows: TGTGCCAGCAGCTTATCCACCAGCTTGACAGGGTCGCGGAATGAGCAGTTCTTC. This encodes CASSLSTSLTGSRNEQFF.

The rearrangement joins TRBV7-2 to TRBJ2-7, with D unclear. V shed 2 bases and J shed 3 bases, with 11 bases lying between them. CDR3 size: 14 residues. Germline CDR1 and CDR2: SGHTA and FQGNSA. DNA of the CDR3: TGTGCCAGCAGCTTAATCCCAGGAAACTACGAGCAGTACTTC. It codes for CASSLIPGNYEQYF.

The CDR3 sequence is CASNLQGPLEAFF. The CDR3 nucleotides are TGTGCCAGCAACTTACAGGGACCGCTTGAAGCTTTCTTT. J is TRBJ1-1 and V is TRBV9, with D possibly being TRBD1 (6 bases). Germline V gene sequence: CDR1 SGDLS, CDR2 YYNGEE. V lost 6 bases, J lost 7 bases, and 16 bases lay in between. The CDR3 extends over 13 amino acids.

The count of this clone is one. The gene calls are TRBV18 and TRBJ1-1; 8 nucleotides match TRBD1. CDR3 length: 15 residues. Germline CDR1 KGHSH, CDR2 LQKENI. J lost 0 bases, V lost 2 bases, and 2 bases had no gene match. The CDR3 loop reads CASSPAQGVNTEAFF. The CDR3, as DNA: TGTGCCAGCTCACCAGCACAGGGGGTGAACACTGAAGCTTTCTTT.

The rearrangement uses TRBV28 and TRBJ1-5; D gene unclear. CDR1 and CDR2 from the germline V gene are MDHEN and SYDVKM. The length of the CDR3 is 14 residues. Between the trimmed V and J ends, which lost 3 bases and 4 bases, there was a span of 10 bases. This chain's CDR3 is CASSFVQYNQPQHF. DNA for the CDR3: TGTGCCAGCAGTTTTGTACAGTATAATCAGCCCCAGCATTTT. Filled out from reference TRBV28 and TRBJ1-5, the complete variable domain reads DVKVTQSSRYLVKRTGEKVFLECVQDMDHENMFWYRQDPGLGLRLIYFSYDVKMKEKGDIPEGYSVSREKKERFSLILESASTNQTSMYLCASSFVQYNQPQHFGDGTRLSIL.

The V and J genes are TRBV10-3 and TRBJ2-5, with TRBD1 matching over 12 bases. CDR1 and CDR2 (germline): ENHRY, SYGVKD. V trimming: 4 bases; J trimming: 5 bases; junction bases outside the gene matches: 5. The CDR3 is made up of 15 amino acids. CDR3 bases: TGTGCCATCAGTGGGGGACAGGGGGCTGAGGAGACCCAGTACTTC. Protein: CAISGGQGAEETQYF.